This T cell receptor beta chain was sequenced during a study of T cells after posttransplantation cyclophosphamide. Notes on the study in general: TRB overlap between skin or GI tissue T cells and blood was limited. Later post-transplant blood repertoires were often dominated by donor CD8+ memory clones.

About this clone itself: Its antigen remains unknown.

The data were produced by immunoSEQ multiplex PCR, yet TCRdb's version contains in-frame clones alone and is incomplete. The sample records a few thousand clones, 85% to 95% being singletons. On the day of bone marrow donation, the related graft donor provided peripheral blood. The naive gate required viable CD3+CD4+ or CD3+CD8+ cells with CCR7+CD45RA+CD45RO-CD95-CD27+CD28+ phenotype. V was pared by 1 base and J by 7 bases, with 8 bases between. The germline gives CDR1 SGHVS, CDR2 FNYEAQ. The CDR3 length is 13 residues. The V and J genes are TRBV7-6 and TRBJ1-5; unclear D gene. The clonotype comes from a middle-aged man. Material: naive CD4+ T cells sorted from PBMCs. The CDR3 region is CASSLVREQPQHF. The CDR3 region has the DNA TGTGCCAGCAGCTTAGTACGGGAGCAGCCCCAGCATTTT.